One TCR beta chain is described in this entry. This clonotype was seen a handful of times. Its recognized antigen is unknown. No base quality information exists; no much larger clone differs at one position. The CDR3, cysteine through phenylalanine, is 17 amino acids long. Solely the CDR3 DNA is kept, with 51 bases framed from the first base. Here V drops 6 bases and J drops 0 bases, and the junction holds 8 bases not matched to any gene. The germline V gene (reference sequence) specifies LNHDA as CDR1 and SQIVND as CDR2. Preparation of the library involved PCR. TCR sequencing of DNA from cultured CD4+ T cells used the Oncomine TCR Beta short-read assay at the Johns Hopkins FTIC core. The QIAamp micro DNA kit was used to extract genomic DNA from the cultured CD4+ T cells. Oncomine TCR Beta libraries from cultured CD4+ T cells were pooled with unique dual indexes and sequenced on an Illumina iSeq 100. The original pipeline was this. Non-productive sequences were removed, and CDR3s not starting with C, not ending with F or W, or shorter than 7 amino acids were discarded. The MANAFEST web application identified antigen-specific clonotypes by comparing peptide-stimulated wells against reference wells and other culture wells. For a clone to be called positive, the clone needed an FDR below 0.05, an odds ratio above 5, and a productive frequency above 0.1% in at least two of three replicate wells. Clonotypes that were significantly expanded in both SARS-CoV-2 spike wells and at least one common cold coronavirus spike condition were defined as cross-reactive. Levenshtein distances (stringdist) and unrooted phylogenetic trees (ape) in R version 3.6.1 were used to assess CDR3 homology. In TCRdb, the public reads were trimmed at Q25 with fastp and aligned with MiXCR, with productive beta chains retained. Entries are consolidated by CDR3 protein sequence, retaining the most common genes and DNA. TCRdb, rather than the study authors, made the V and J calls. Recorded for this sample are 20,000 or so distinct CDR3 sequences; approximately 48% of them occurred a single time. The ten largest clonotypes hold 13% of the sample.

The sample's treatment or condition label, decoded: approximately 11-day PBMC culture with coronavirus spike peptide pools or control peptides (ViraFEST assay). The ViraFEST assay was used in the study, in which antigen-specific T cells were expanded with peptide pools and expanded clonotypes were subsequently identified by TCR sequencing. The convalescent patients' positive SARS-CoV-2 PCR tests were from March to December 2020, which was before the Alpha, Beta and Delta variants emerged in the United States. PBMCs were cultured at roughly 1.9 million per well in IMDM supplemented with roughly 5.2% human AB serum and 8 to 10 IU/ml IL-2, with 9.5 to 10 ug/ml peptide pools added. On days 3 and 7, half of the culture medium was replaced with fresh IL-2-containing medium. After around 11 days of culture, CD4+ T cells were isolated by negative selection using the EasySep CD4+ T cell isolation kit. Ficoll-Paque Plus gradient centrifugation was used to isolate PBMCs from whole blood, and the isolated PBMCs were then either used fresh or cryopreserved at -140C. Culture conditions were generally each tested in triplicate wells.

This record belongs to a study of vaccination and CD4 T cells after COVID-19 (dated by TCRdb to 2021 to 2024). For the wider study: Convalescent patients had a positive SARS-CoV-2 result on nasal swab PCR, and of these patients, several had mild disease and one had severe disease. The convalescent cohort included six males and four females, with two Hispanic individuals, seven Caucasians, two Asians and one multiracial person. Two doses of either the Pfizer-BioNTech BNT162b2 vaccine (n=8) or the Moderna mRNA-1273 vaccine (n=2) were administered to participants. Post-COVID blood samples from convalescent patients were collected a median of roughly 100 days after diagnosis, with a range of 35 to 161 days. The time from the second vaccine dose to post-vaccine blood sampling had a median of roughly 70 days and ranged from roughly 12 to 250 days. For stimulating the cultures, overlapping spike peptide pools were used, derived from SARS-CoV-2 as well as from the common cold coronaviruses HCoV-NL63, HCoV-OC43 and HCoV-229E. Control cultures received a CEFX viral epitope pool as the positive control, an HIV-1 Nef peptide pool as the negative control, or no peptide. In 10 COVID-19 convalescent patients and several infection-naive healthy vaccine recipients, the spike-specific CD4+ TCR repertoire before mRNA vaccination was compared with the repertoire after mRNA vaccination.

Study-wide findings and limitations: In convalescent patients, a median roughly 87% of post-vaccine SARS-CoV-2-reactive clones were detected only after vaccination, and vaccine-specific priming was suggested by this finding. Although the median number of SARS-CoV-2-reactive clonotypes went up from some 23 after infection to around 40 after vaccination, the increase was not significant. The number of convalescent patients in the study was relatively small, and the study did not examine early timepoints following natural infection. Of the vaccine-specific clones in convalescent patients, 304 of 307, or nearly all, reacted only to SARS-CoV-2 spike and did not cross-react with common cold coronaviruses.

Recombination joined TRBV19 with TRBJ2-3; the junction holds 11 bases that match TRBD2. Sequencing used cultured CD4+ T cells from blood. This clonotype was sampled from a human donor with COVID-19. The CDR3: CASSSVLAGASTDTQYF. The sequenced DNA: TGTGCCAGTAGCTCGGTACTAGCGGGGGCTAGCACAGATACGCAGTATTTT.